What follows are 25 T cell receptor beta chains derived from one specimen sequenced in a study of vaccination effects on CD4 cells after COVID-19. Clones were sequenced by immunoSEQ multiplex PCR, and TCRdb holds only the in-frame ones, with some missing. This sample carries roughly 34,000 clones, about four fifths of them seen once, and the ten largest clones take about 1.6%. Ahead of sequencing, the ViraFEST assay grew antigen-specific CD4+ T cells using viral peptide pools. Subsequent to a culture period of 10 to 11 days, CD4+ T cells were isolated. Participants got two doses of BNT162b2 or mRNA-1273 vaccine. No antigen has been identified for these receptors. Here the sequenced sample was CD4+ T cells from PBMCs cultured with HCoV-NL63 spike peptides, taken after COVID-19 vaccination. The receptors derive from a human donor who received a COVID-19 vaccine. Some clones in this sample may be carry-over from other donors' samples.

The rearrangement uses TRBV7-8 and TRBJ2-3; 11 nucleotides align to TRBD2. The CDR3 totals 17 residues. V lost 5 bases to trimming and J lost 1 base; unmatched junction nucleotides: 8. The germline CDR1 and CDR2 sequences are SGHVS and FQNEAQ. Here the CDR3 DNA reads TGTGCCAGCAGCCTCCGGACTAGCGGGTGGGGCACAGATACGCAGTATTTT. Translating it yields CASSLRTSGWGTDTQYF.

This chain connects TRBV9 to TRBJ1-6, with D possibly being TRBD1 (6 bases). V dropped 6 bases and J dropped 4 bases, with 29 bases sitting between them. CDR3 length: 20 residues. Germline assignment: CDR1 SGDLS and CDR2 YYNGEE. The CDR3, as DNA: TGTGCCAGCACCCCGCGCACTGGGCAGGGGAGGCACACGTATAATTCACCCCTCCACTTT. This sequence encodes CASTPRTGQGRHTYNSPLHF. Together with reference TRBV9 and TRBJ1-6, the CDR3 gives the full variable domain: DSGVTQTPKHLITATGQRVTLRCSPRSGDLSVYWYQQSLDQGLQFLIQYYNGEERAKGNILERFSAQQFPDLHSELNLSSLELGDSALYFCASTPRTGQGRHTYNSPLHFGNGTRLTVT.

V gene TRBV21-1 combines with J gene TRBJ2-3; the table assigns TRBD1, which was not confirmed against the DNA. TRBV21-1 is assigned pseudogene status. CDR3 length equals 15 residues. The CDR3 DNA is TGTGCCAGCAGCAAAGAGGGACAGAACACAGATACGCAGTATTTT. This encodes CASSKEGQNTDTQYF.

The chain couples TRBV11-3 to TRBJ2-5; D ambiguous. Germline V gives CDR1 SGHNT, CDR2 YENEEA. The CDR3 runs 14 residues. Trimming pared 1 base from V and 5 bases from J, leaving 11 bases between. Here the CDR3 reads CASSLGWGGETQYF. CDR3 coding DNA: TGTGCCAGCAGCTTAGGATGGGGTGGCGAGACCCAGTACTTC.

This clone was recorded once. The rearrangement uses TRBV7-2 and TRBJ1-2, with 8 bases that match TRBD1. This CDR3 spans 14 amino acids. V was clipped by 5 bases and J by 4 bases; unmatched bases: 6. Germline V lookup: CDR1 SGHTA, CDR2 FQGNSA. The DNA for the CDR3 is TGTGCCAGCAGCCCCGGGACAGGTCGCTATGGCTACACCTTC. The encoded protein is CASSPGTGRYGYTF.

The chain links TRBV4-3 to TRBJ1-5; D is unclear. Germline V gene lookup returns CDR1 LGHNA and CDR2 YSLEER. V was clipped by 2 bases and J by 6 bases, with 8 bases between them. CDR3 length: 13 amino acids. CDR3 in amino acids: CASSQSTVQPQHF. CDR3 sequence (DNA): TGCGCCAGCAGCCAATCTACAGTTCAGCCCCAGCATTTT.

This rearrangement joins TRBV2 to TRBJ2-5, with D perhaps assigned TRBD1 or TRBD2 (5 bases each). Trimming pared 4 bases from V and 5 bases from J, leaving 11 bases between. The CDR3 covers 13 residues. The germline V gene has CDR1 SNHLY and CDR2 FYNNEI. CDR3 DNA: TGTGCCAGCAGTGGAGGGGAAGGGGAGACCCAGTACTTC. As protein: CASSGGEGETQYF.

The chain employs TRBV6-5 and TRBJ1-1, with D perhaps TRBD1 (5 bases). This CDR3 is built from 12 residues. The germline V gene has CDR1 MNHEY and CDR2 SVGAGI. V lost 6 bases and J 11 bases, leaving 16 bases between the germline ends. CDR3 residues: CASSREGREAFF. CDR3 sequence (DNA): TGTGCCAGCAGCCGCGAGGGCAGGGAGGCTTTCTTT.

This clone was detected a few times. The V and J genes are TRBV7-9 and TRBJ1-6, with D perhaps TRBD1 (6 bases). The V end lost 3 bases, the J end lost 10 bases, and 16 bases lay between the germline ends. The CDR3 spans 15 residues. Germline V gene data show CDR1 as SEHNR and CDR2 as FQNEAQ (reference sequence). The CDR3 loop reads CASSLQGPGGSPLHF. The CDR3 DNA reads TGTGCCAGCAGCTTGCAGGGACCTGGGGGCTCACCCCTCCACTTT.

This chain links TRBV5-6 with TRBJ1-1; tentative D call: TRBD1 (6 bases). Germline V gives CDR1 SGHDT, CDR2 YYEEEE. V lost 4 bases and J 4 bases, leaving 8 bases between the germline ends. CDR3 length: 12 amino acids. The CDR3 DNA follows: TGTGCCAGCAGCGGGGGGCCCACTGAAGCTTTCTTT. Translation gives CASSGGPTEAFF.

The chain couples TRBV6-6 to TRBJ1-1; TRBD1 agrees at 12 bases. V lost 6 bases to trimming and J lost 0 bases; unmatched junction nucleotides: 5. Germline V gene lookup returns CDR1 MNHNY and CDR2 SVGAGI (reference sequence). The CDR3 runs to 16 residues. CDR3 in amino acids: CASRGQGARMNTEAFF. DNA for the CDR3: TGTGCCAGCAGGGGACAGGGGGCTAGGATGAACACTGAAGCTTTCTTT.

This chain links TRBV4-3 with TRBJ1-2; D possibly corresponds to TRBD1 (5 bases). The CDR3 extends over 13 amino acids. The V end was cut by 1 base, the J end by 2 bases, with 5 bases between. Per germline, CDR1 LGHNA and CDR2 YSLEER. The chain's CDR3 is CASSQGQNYGYTF. The CDR3, as DNA: TGCGCCAGCAGCCAAGGACAGAACTATGGCTACACCTTC.

The rearrangement uses TRBV24-1 and TRBJ2-2; 10 bases fit TRBD1. The V segment lost 7 bases and the J segment 9 bases; nucleotides outside the gene matches: 7. CDR3 length: 14 residues. Germline V gene sequence: CDR1 KGHDR, CDR2 SFDVKD. In nucleotides, the CDR3 is TGTGCCACCAGAGGGACAGGGGAGAATTGGGAGCTGTTTTTT. The encoded protein is CATRGTGENWELFF.

There are a few counts of this clone. The rearrangement links TRBV2 to TRBJ2-1, with 7 bases identical to TRBD1. CDR1 is SNHLY, CDR2 FYNNEI, per germline. CDR3 size: 12 residues. V was pared by 6 bases and J by 8 bases, with 4 bases of the junction left unmatched. DNA for the CDR3: TGTGCCAGCAGCTACGACAGGGATGAGCAGTTCTTC. The encoded protein is CASSYDRDEQFF.

V and J are TRBV5-6 and TRBJ2-6, with D perhaps matching TRBD1 (6 bases). The CDR3 extends over 16 amino acids. Germline V gene data show CDR1 as SGHDT and CDR2 as YYEEEE. Trimming took 3 bases from V and 3 from J, leaving 13 bases between them. As DNA, the CDR3 is TGTGCCAGCAGCTGGCAGGGGCTCGGTGGGGCCAACGTCCTGACTTTC. Its translation: CASSWQGLGGANVLTF.

CDR3 sequence reads: CASSMVLAGAEETQYF. The DNA of the CDR3 is TGCGCCAGCAGCATGGTGCTAGCGGGGGCTGAGGAGACCCAGTACTTC. The rearrangement joins TRBV5-1 to TRBJ2-5, with TRBD2 matching 10 bases. This CDR3 spans 16 amino acids. Per the germline V gene, CDR1 is SGHRS and CDR2 is YFSETQ. The V segment lost 4 bases and the J segment 5 bases; nucleotides outside the gene matches: 11.

This clone turned up a few times. This chain joins TRBV10-1 and TRBJ2-1, with unresolved D. Germline lookup yields CDR1 WNHNN and CDR2 SYGVQD (reference sequence). CDR3 length: 16 residues. Between the trimmed V and J ends, which lost 4 bases and 0 bases, there was a span of 13 bases. CDR3 in amino acids: CASSGLKAGSYNEQFF. In DNA form, the CDR3 reads TGCGCCAGCAGTGGACTTAAGGCCGGCTCCTACAATGAGCAGTTCTTC.

In its sample, this clone was seen once. This chain uses TRBV6-6 with TRBJ2-7; D is unresolved. The CDR3 spans 13 residues. V was trimmed by 6 bases and J by 0 bases, leaving 9 bases between them. Germline V gene data show CDR1 as MNHNY and CDR2 as SVGAGI (reference sequence). CDR3 DNA: TGTGCCAGCAGGACTGCAAGCTCCTACGAGCAGTACGTC. This gives the protein CASRTASSYEQYV.

The V gene is TRBV7-2, the J gene TRBJ2-6; tentative D call: TRBD1 (6 bases). This CDR3 is 15 amino acids long. The germline V gene encodes CDR1 SGHTA and CDR2 FQGNSA. With 2 bases removed from V and 4 bases from J, the gap between germline ends came to 9 bases. CDR3 sequence: CASSLWGQGANVLTF. The DNA of the CDR3 is TGTGCCAGCAGCTTATGGGGGCAGGGGGCCAACGTCCTGACTTTC.

The chain employs TRBV6-5 and TRBJ1-1; a possible D gene is TRBD1 (6 bases). V was pared by 6 bases and J by 4 bases, with 12 bases between. The CDR3 extends over 13 amino acids. Looked up from germline, CDR1 is MNHEY and CDR2 is SVGAGI. The CDR3 DNA follows: TGTGCCAGCAGACAGGGTTATAGCACTGAAGCTTTCTTT. Translating it yields CASRQGYSTEAFF.

This chain joins TRBV5-6 and TRBJ1-3; TRBD1 might be the D (6 bases). In germline, CDR1 is SGHDT, CDR2 YYEEEE. The CDR3 contains 14 residues. V lost 0 bases and J lost 4, with 8 bases in between. The CDR3 is CASSLAGVGNTIYF. As DNA, the CDR3 is TGTGCCAGCAGCTTGGCAGGGGTCGGAAACACCATATATTTT.

This clone was picked up a small number of times. This chain connects TRBV5-1 to TRBJ1-2, with 7 bases fitting TRBD1. The CDR3 consists of 14 residues. Germline V gene sequence: CDR1 SGHRS, CDR2 YFSETQ. The J segment lost 4 bases and the V segment lost 0 bases, leaving 3 bases of the junction unmatched. The CDR3 loop reads CASSLGDSTYGYTF. Written as DNA, the CDR3 is TGCGCCAGCAGCTTGGGGGACAGTACCTATGGCTACACCTTC.

The chain combines TRBV6-5 with TRBJ1-6, with 9 bases identical to TRBD1. The germline gives CDR1 MNHEY, CDR2 SVGAGI. The CDR3 contains 16 residues. V lost 4 bases and J lost 10; bases outside the gene matches: 11. The CDR3 loop reads CASSFPRTGADSPLHF. The CDR3, as DNA: TGTGCCAGCAGTTTCCCAAGGACAGGGGCGGACTCACCCCTCCACTTT.

The V gene is TRBV18, the J gene TRBJ1-6; D gene unclear. Germline CDR1 is KGHSH and CDR2 is LQKENI. Trimming cost V 4 bases and J 12 bases, with 13 bases left between them. The CDR3 has 13 amino acids. DNA for the CDR3: TGTGCCAGCTCACTGAGCGGCTCCGGACCCCTCCACTTT. It yields the protein CASSLSGSGPLHF.

J is TRBJ2-1 and V is TRBV3-1 (or the pseudogene TRBV3-2), with unresolved D. Trimming shortened V by 1 base and J by 10 bases, and 5 bases separated the two germline ends. The germline V gene has CDR1 LGHDT and CDR2 YNNKEL (reference sequence). The CDR3 has 11 residues. The CDR3 loop reads CASSQVEEQFF. CDR3 DNA sequence: TGTGCCAGCAGCCAAGTTGAAGAGCAGTTCTTC.